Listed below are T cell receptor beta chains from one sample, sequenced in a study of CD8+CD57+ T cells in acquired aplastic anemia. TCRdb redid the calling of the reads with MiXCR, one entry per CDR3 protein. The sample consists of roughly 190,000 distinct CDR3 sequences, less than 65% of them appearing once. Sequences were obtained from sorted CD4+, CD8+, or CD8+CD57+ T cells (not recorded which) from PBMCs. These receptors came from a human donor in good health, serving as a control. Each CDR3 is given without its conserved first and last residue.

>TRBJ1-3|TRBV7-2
ASSLASAGGNTIY
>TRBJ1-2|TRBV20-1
SAPRGRDYGYT
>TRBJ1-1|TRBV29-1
GARNPVEAF
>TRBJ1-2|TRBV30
AWSVQWGDGYT
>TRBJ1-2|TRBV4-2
ASSPGQGTFYGYT
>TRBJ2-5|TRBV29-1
SEGTSGGGQETQY
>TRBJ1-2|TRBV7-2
ASSLMGSYYGYT
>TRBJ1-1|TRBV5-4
ASSLAPVGGDTEAF
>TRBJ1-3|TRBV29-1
SVETGASGNTIY
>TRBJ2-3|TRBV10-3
AISESTGGTDTQY
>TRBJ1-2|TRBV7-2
ASRKGRGYT
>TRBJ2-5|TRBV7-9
ASSSRRLEMTQY
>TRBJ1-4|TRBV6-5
ASSTTGVLATNEKLF
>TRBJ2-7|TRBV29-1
SVEILDRGLPSYEQY
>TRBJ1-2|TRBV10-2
ASTGGGGYT
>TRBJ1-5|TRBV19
ASSMGGAYSNQPQH
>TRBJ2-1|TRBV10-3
AITRGSGGPYNEQF
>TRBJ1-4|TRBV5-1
ASSLATKEKLF
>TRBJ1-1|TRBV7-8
ASSFAEKNTEAF
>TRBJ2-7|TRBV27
ASSARRDSSYEQY
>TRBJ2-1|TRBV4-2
ASSQLRGENEQF
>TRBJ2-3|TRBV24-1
ATSASPSGDTDTQY
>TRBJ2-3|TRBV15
ATSARDWITDTQY
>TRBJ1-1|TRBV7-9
ASSSGVTYTEAF
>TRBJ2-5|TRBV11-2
ATQGGSETQY
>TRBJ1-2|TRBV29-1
SGGTGTYGYT
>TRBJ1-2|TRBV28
ASSSGQGNYGYT
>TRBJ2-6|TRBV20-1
SARFEGGLT
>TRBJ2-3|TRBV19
ASSISLGHDTQY
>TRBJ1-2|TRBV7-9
ASSLLGGYT
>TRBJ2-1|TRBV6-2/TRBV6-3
ASSYLIEQF
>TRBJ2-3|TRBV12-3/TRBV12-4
ASSGGRGNTDTQY
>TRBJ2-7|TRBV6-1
ASSAKVESYEQY
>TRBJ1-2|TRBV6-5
ASSRGTGLLDGYT
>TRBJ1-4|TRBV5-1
ASSRGENEKLF
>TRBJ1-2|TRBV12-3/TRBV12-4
ASSNAGTGNYYGYT
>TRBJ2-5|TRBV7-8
ASSPPGTGGQEIQY
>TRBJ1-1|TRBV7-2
ASSSGGEYTEAF
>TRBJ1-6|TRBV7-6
ASSLGVGSPLH
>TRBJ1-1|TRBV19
ASTTYGTGRASEAF
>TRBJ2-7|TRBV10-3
AISLDRGRPYEQY
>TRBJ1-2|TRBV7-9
ASSQGPSRQALGYT
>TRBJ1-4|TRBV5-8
ASSLAGQPSATNEKLF
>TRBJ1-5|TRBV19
ASSYQGGDQPQH
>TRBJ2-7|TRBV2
ASSLGPGTYEQY
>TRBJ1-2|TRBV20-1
SARDLREQNYGYT
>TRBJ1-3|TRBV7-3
ASSLKGGSLSGNTIY
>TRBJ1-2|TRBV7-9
ASSLSPGTGRHYGYT
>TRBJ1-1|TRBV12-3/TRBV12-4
ASATAANTEAF
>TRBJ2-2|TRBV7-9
ASTLSGGTGELF
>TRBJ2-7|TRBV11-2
ASSSTTGQRGTYEQY
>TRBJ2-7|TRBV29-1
SVEGAGQGSYEQY
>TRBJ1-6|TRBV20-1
SASPNSPLH
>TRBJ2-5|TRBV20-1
SAITRRGRETQY
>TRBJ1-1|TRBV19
ASSILAMNTEAF
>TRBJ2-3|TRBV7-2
ASRAGGQSTQY
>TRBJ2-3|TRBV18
ASSLRPGKGTDTQY
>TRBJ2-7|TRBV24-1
ATSPGQGVYEQY